Following are 30 T cell receptor beta chains from one sample sequenced in a study of PD-L1 blockade in urothelial cancer. Clones were read by immunoSEQ multiplex PCR, and TCRdb kept only the in-frame ones, dropping some. The sample records some 120,000 clones, 75% to 90% being singletons. Time point in this sample: peripheral blood 6 weeks after treatment start. Source: PBMCs, taken around atezolizumab (anti-PD-L1) treatment. These receptors were taken from a man in his 60s with urothelial cancer.

The chain carries TRBV18 and TRBJ1-2, with a possible D match to TRBD1 (6 bases). The germline gives CDR1 KGHSH, CDR2 LQKENI. This CDR3 is 15 amino acids long. V was trimmed by 2 bases and J by 8 bases, leaving 18 bases between them. The CDR3 nucleotides are TGTGCCAGCTCACCAGCGGACTCCCCAGGGGAAGGCTACACCTTC. Translating gives CASSPADSPGEGYTF.

This clone was recorded only once. This chain uses TRBV10-3 with TRBJ2-7; 7 nucleotides align to TRBD2. The V gene's germline CDR1 is ENHRY and CDR2 SYGVKD. V gave up 8 bases and J gave up 0 bases; unmatched junction bases: 4. The CDR3 consists of 13 residues. CDR3 residues: CAIAGAGSYEQYF. The CDR3 coding sequence is TGTGCCATCGCGGGAGCAGGCTCCTACGAGCAGTACTTC.

The V gene is TRBV5-6, the J gene TRBJ2-2; unclear D gene. The CDR3 loop spans 14 amino acids. Between the trimmed V and J ends, which lost 1 base and 1 base, there was a span of 5 bases. In germline, CDR1 is SGHDT, CDR2 YYEEEE. The CDR3 nucleotides are TGTGCCAGCAGCTTGCCCGGGAACACCGGGGAGCTGTTTTTT. It specifies CASSLPGNTGELFF.

The genes are TRBV13 and TRBJ2-2; D might be TRBD1 (5 bases). The CDR3 consists of 13 residues. Trimming removed 5 bases from V and 5 bases from J, with 9 bases in between. Germline lookup yields CDR1 PRHDT and CDR2 FYEKMQ (reference sequence). CDR3 sequence reads: CASSPDKTGELFF. The CDR3, as DNA: TGTGCCAGCAGCCCGGACAAGACCGGGGAGCTGTTTTTT.

CDR3 sequence reads: CASSATGGSYYGYTF. The CDR3 DNA sequence: TGTGCCAGCAGCGCTACAGGGGGCTCTTACTATGGCTACACCTTC. The chain recombines TRBV9 with TRBJ1-2, with 9 bases fitting TRBD1. This CDR3 contains 15 residues. Looked up from germline, CDR1 is SGDLS and CDR2 is YYNGEE. Germline trimming cut 3 bases from V and 3 bases from J; bases unmatched to any gene: 6.

V is TRBV10-3 and J is TRBJ2-7; D is uncertain. There are 12 residues in the CDR3. Germline V gene data show CDR1 as ENHRY and CDR2 as SYGVKD. Between the trimmed V and J ends, which lost 0 bases and 3 bases, there was a span of 3 bases. CDR3 loop: CAISESRYEQYF. The CDR3 DNA follows: TGTGCCATCAGTGAGTCCCGCTACGAGCAGTACTTC.

This clone was counted once. The chain combines TRBV5-4 with TRBJ2-5, with D possibly TRBD2 on 7 matching bases. The germline CDR1 and CDR2 sequences are SGHNT and YYREEE (reference sequence). The CDR3 sequence is 16 residues long. Trimming stripped 4 bases from V and 4 bases from J, with 20 bases between. The CDR3 loop is CASSLGGLTPPETQYF. The CDR3 region has the DNA TGTGCCAGCAGCCTCGGGGGGCTTACACCCCCAGAGACCCAGTACTTC.

V gene TRBV5-6 combines with J gene TRBJ1-5, with TRBD1 as a possible D gene (5 bases). This CDR3 contains 18 residues. Germline V gene lookup returns CDR1 SGHDT and CDR2 YYEEEE. The germline V and J ends were trimmed by 4 bases and 0 bases, with 20 bases remaining between them. The CDR3 region has the DNA TGTGCCAGCAGCGCGAATGGGGCCCTAGGCTATAGCAATCAGCCCCAGCATTTT. Its translation is CASSANGALGYSNQPQHF.

This clone has just one count. The rearrangement links TRBV10-3 to TRBJ1-3; a possible D gene is TRBD1 (6 bases). V lost 2 bases, J lost 2 bases, and 13 bases lay in between. Looked up from germline, CDR1 is ENHRY and CDR2 is SYGVKD. CDR3 length: 16 residues. As DNA, the CDR3 is TGTGCCATCAGTGAGAGGGCAGGGGTAACTGGAAACACCATATATTTT. Translating it yields CAISERAGVTGNTIYF.

The CDR3 region is CASSPLSGGYTDTQYF. In DNA, the CDR3 is TGTGCCAGCTCACCCCTTAGCGGGGGCTACACAGATACGCAGTATTTT. The chain joins TRBV18 to TRBJ2-3; 9 bases agree with TRBD2. The germline V gene has CDR1 KGHSH and CDR2 LQKENI. Losses at the gene ends were 3 bases for V and 2 bases for J; bases not matched to a gene: 6. The length of the CDR3 is 16 residues.

The V gene is TRBV6-5, the J gene TRBJ1-4; TRBD1 is a possible D gene (6 bases). Trimming removed 4 bases from V and 8 bases from J, with 11 bases in between. CDR3 length equals 13 residues. Germline-derived CDR1 and CDR2 are MNHEY and SVGAGI. The CDR3 DNA is TGTGCCAGCAGTTTAGGGGGAAAAGAAAAACTGTTTTTT. It translates to CASSLGGKEKLFF.

With regard to this clone: This specimen includes other DNA sequences encoding the same CDR3. The chain couples TRBV5-1 to TRBJ2-3; TRBD2 matches at 9 bases. CDR3 size: 15 residues. V was pared by 4 bases and J by 0 bases, with 3 bases of the junction left unmatched. Germline assignment: CDR1 SGHRS and CDR2 YFSETQ. The CDR3 DNA reads as TGCGCCAGCAGCACCCTAGCGGGGAGCACAGATACGCAGTATTTT. Amino acids: CASSTLAGSTDTQYF.

CDR3 residues: CASSLEGADTEAFF. The CDR3 DNA reads as TGTGCCAGCAGCTTGGAGGGGGCGGACACTGAAGCTTTCTTT. The rearrangement joins TRBV11-3 to TRBJ1-1, with 7 bases that match TRBD1. The CDR3 runs 14 residues. After removal of 3 bases from V and 3 bases from J, the junction contained 4 bases not matched to a gene. Germline CDR1 reads SGHNT; CDR2 reads YENEEA. Looking up the rest from reference TRBV11-3 and TRBJ1-1 gives the full variable domain: EAGVVQSPRYKIIEKKQPVAFWCNPISGHNTLYWYLQNLGQGPELLIRYENEEAVDDSQLPKDRFSAERLKGVDSTLKIQPAELGDSAVYLCASSLEGADTEAFFGQGTRLTVV.

CDR3 protein: CASSSGQSRRETQYF. In nucleotides, the CDR3 is TGTGCCAGCAGTTCAGGACAGTCTAGACGGGAGACCCAGTACTTC. This chain connects TRBV6-5 to TRBJ2-5; D may be TRBD1 (6 bases). The germline CDR1 and CDR2 sequences are MNHEY and SVGAGI. The germline V and J ends were trimmed by 4 bases and 5 bases, with 17 bases remaining between them. The CDR3 loop spans 15 amino acids.

The chain combines TRBV11-2 with TRBJ2-7, with D possibly matching TRBD2 (5 bases). Germline V gives CDR1 SGHAT, CDR2 FQNNGV. The germline V and J ends were trimmed by 4 bases and 1 base, with 11 bases remaining between them. The CDR3 loop spans 14 amino acids. The CDR3 sequence: CASSSGWLSYEQYF. CDR3 in DNA: TGTGCCAGCAGCTCGGGGTGGCTATCCTACGAGCAGTACTTC.

The V call is TRBV5-1, the J call TRBJ2-1; a possible D gene is TRBD2 (6 bases). The CDR3 totals 18 residues. Looked up from germline, CDR1 is SGHRS and CDR2 is YFSETQ. With 2 bases removed from V and 0 bases from J, the gap between germline ends came to 18 bases. The CDR3 DNA is TGCGCCAGCAGCTTCGCGAGTAGCGGCTATAGCTCCTACAATGAGCAGTTCTTC. Its protein is CASSFASSGYSSYNEQFF.

The chain combines TRBV5-8 with TRBJ2-1, with 8 bases lining up with TRBD2. Germline lookup yields CDR1 SGHTS and CDR2 YDEGEE. The length of the CDR3 is 16 residues. The ends lost 0 bases at V and 3 bases at J; junction bases unmatched: 5. CDR3 bases: TGTGCCAGCAGCTTGGTGGTTAGCGGGGACTACAATGAGCAGTTCTTC. Translation gives CASSLVVSGDYNEQFF.

The chain uses TRBV29-1 and TRBJ2-2, with 8 nucleotides matching TRBD1. The CDR3 is made up of 16 amino acids. V lost 5 bases, J lost 3 bases, and 11 bases stayed unmatched. Per the germline V gene, CDR1 is SQVTM and CDR2 is ANQGSEA. CDR3: CSVPFGQGLDTGELFF. CDR3 DNA: TGCAGCGTTCCCTTCGGACAGGGTTTGGACACCGGGGAGCTGTTTTTT.

The V call is TRBV28, the J call TRBJ1-5; possible D gene TRBD1, 6 bases. CDR3 length: 14 residues. The germline gives CDR1 MDHEN, CDR2 SYDVKM. V was shortened by 7 bases and J by 9 bases, with 19 bases between the two germline ends. CDR3 sequence (DNA): TGTGCCAGCACGGGAGGGCGGAAGGGGGGGCCCCAGCATTTT. This sequence encodes CASTGGRKGGPQHF.

The J gene is TRBJ2-1, the V gene TRBV7-8; the D gene is possibly TRBD2 (6 bases). Trimming cost V 5 bases and J 6 bases, with 17 bases left between them. Germline CDR1 reads SGHVS; CDR2 reads FQNEAQ. The CDR3 loop spans 15 amino acids. CDR3: CASSRTSSLRNEQFF. The CDR3 nucleotides are TGTGCCAGCAGCCGAACTAGCTCCCTCCGCAATGAGCAGTTCTTC.

The rearrangement joins TRBV7-9 to TRBJ2-7, with D maybe TRBD2 (7 bases). In germline, CDR1 is SEHNR, CDR2 FQNEAQ (reference sequence). V dropped 10 bases and J dropped 4 bases, with 14 bases sitting between them. The CDR3 has 12 residues. The CDR3 nucleotides are TGTGCCACTTCGGAGGGGGGGTACGAGCAGTACTTC. Amino acid sequence: CATSEGGYEQYF.

This clone was counted once. The chain recombines TRBV4-2 with TRBJ2-7; a possible D gene is TRBD1 (6 bases). Germline V gene sequence: CDR1 LGHNA, CDR2 YNFKEQ. The germline V and J ends were trimmed by 5 bases and 2 bases, with 25 bases remaining between them. This CDR3 contains 18 residues. The DNA of the CDR3 is TGTGCCAGCAGCTACACAAGGGGGAGAGTTATACCGACCTACGAGCAGTACTTC. As protein: CASSYTRGRVIPTYEQYF.

This chain links TRBV30 with TRBJ1-5; D is unresolved. This CDR3 has 16 residues. Germline V gives CDR1 GTSNPN, CDR2 SVGIG (reference sequence). V was shortened by 0 bases and J by 0 bases, with 12 bases between the two germline ends. The CDR3 loop is CAWSVGTVYSNQPQHF. In DNA, the CDR3 is TGTGCCTGGAGTGTAGGAACAGTATATAGCAATCAGCCCCAGCATTTT.

The V call is TRBV5-4, the J call TRBJ1-1, with 9 bases that match TRBD1. With 5 bases clipped from V and 4 bases from J, the junction kept 6 bases outside the gene matches. Germline V gene lookup returns CDR1 SGHNT and CDR2 YYREEE (reference sequence). The CDR3 has 14 residues. CDR3 DNA sequence: TGTGCCAGCAGTCAATGGGACAGGGCCACTGAAGCTTTCTTT. Its protein is CASSQWDRATEAFF.

The rearrangement uses TRBV9 and TRBJ1-3; unclear D gene. Looked up from germline, CDR1 is SGDLS and CDR2 is YYNGEE. The CDR3 covers 15 residues. Trimming took off 0 bases at V and 0 bases at J, with 7 bases between the two ends. CDR3 sequence reads: CASSVVADSGNTIYF. DNA of the CDR3: TGTGCCAGCAGCGTAGTGGCAGACTCTGGAAACACCATATATTTT.

In its sample, this clone was seen once. The genes are TRBV28 and TRBJ2-7, with TRBD1 as a possible D gene (5 bases). The CDR3 loop spans 15 amino acids. The V gene's germline CDR1 is MDHEN and CDR2 SYDVKM. Deletions cut 2 bases from V and 6 bases from J, with 17 bases between. As DNA, the CDR3 is TGTGCCAGCAGTTTACCCTCGGCAGGGAAAGGCGAGCAGTACTTC. Amino acid sequence: CASSLPSAGKGEQYF.

This chain links TRBV12-5 with TRBJ1-1; 8 bases map to TRBD1. Per germline, CDR1 LGHNT and CDR2 FRNRAP. V lost 1 base to trimming and J lost 5 bases; unmatched junction nucleotides: 12. There are 17 residues in the CDR3. CDR3 coding DNA: TGTGCTAGTGGTTTGGGACGGACAGGGCCGGCGGGGACTGAAGCTTTCTTT. This translates into CASGLGRTGPAGTEAFF.

The J gene is TRBJ2-1, the V gene TRBV30, with D possibly being TRBD2 (7 bases). Germline CDR1 is GTSNPN and CDR2 is SVGIG (reference sequence). The V end lost 4 bases, the J end lost 11 bases, and 18 bases lay between the germline ends. There are 13 residues in the CDR3. CDR3 sequence reads: CAWTSPARGQQFF. CDR3 coding DNA: TGTGCCTGGACCTCCCCAGCGCGGGGGCAGCAGTTCTTC.

In its sample, this clone was seen a few times. Other DNA sequences in the same sample also yield this CDR3. The chain combines TRBV4-2 with TRBJ2-7, with 7 bases aligning to TRBD2. This CDR3 has 14 residues. The ends lost 4 bases at V and 1 base at J; junction bases unmatched: 4. CDR1 and CDR2 (germline): LGHNA, YNFKEQ. CDR3 DNA: TGTGCCAGCAGCCCAGGACTAGGGTCCTACGAGCAGTACTTC. Protein product: CASSPGLGSYEQYF.

The chain uses TRBV7-2 and TRBJ1-2; D is undetermined. Germline V lookup: CDR1 SGHTA, CDR2 FQGNSA. The length of the CDR3 is 14 residues. V lost 1 base to trimming and J lost 8 bases, with 14 bases between them. For the CDR3, the DNA is TGTGCCAGCAGCTTAGGTTTGGAGCGTGGGGGCTACACCTTC. As protein: CASSLGLERGGYTF.